This T cell receptor beta chain was profiled in a study of shared clonotypes between healthy human individuals. The CDR3 sequence is 15 residues long. Per the germline V gene, CDR1 is GTSNPN and CDR2 is SVGIG (reference sequence). The table lists this clone with a few counts. Its antigen is not identified. This clone may be a read error of a much larger clone one base away. The method was immunoSEQ multiplex PCR; TCRdb's version includes in-frame clones alone and lacks a portion of them. Here the sample spans about 1.1 million clones, around 78% being singletons. The study, taken as a whole, reports: When naive CD4 clonotypes were compared across a few donors, approximately 4.9% were shared.

V usage is TRBV30 and J usage is TRBJ2-6, with D perhaps matching TRBD1 or TRBD2 (5 bases each). This TCR derives from a man aged 18 to 29 in good health. Some clones in this sample may be carry-over from other donors' samples. Input material: memory CD4+ T cells from PBMCs. Stated subset: CD45RA-negative fraction. DNA of the CDR3: TGTGCCTGGAGTGCGCGGGTTTTTGGGGCCAACGCCCTGACTTTC. Protein: CAWSARVFGANALTF.